The clone carrying this T cell receptor beta chain was counted between two and nine times. The data belong to a study of blood T cell repertoires in COVID-19. In the original analysis: Nucleated cell counts were estimated from reference gene primer amplification. Sequencing was performed with immunoSEQ multiplex PCR; in TCRdb, only in-frame clones are kept and a portion is missing. V, J and clone size reflect that table, while D and trimming were determined from the DNA. The sample records under 200,000 clones, approximately 88% being singletons. Germline V gene lookup returns CDR1 SGHVS and CDR2 FQNEAQ. The CDR3 runs to 16 residues. Trimming took 2 bases from V and 7 from J, leaving 15 bases between them.

The sample comprised peripheral blood. This TCR was sampled from a woman of 80 years or more with active or convalescent COVID-19. V usage is TRBV7-8 and J usage is TRBJ1-6; D is possibly TRBD1 (6 bases). The CDR3 sequence: CASSLSVTGRNSPLHF. CDR3 coding DNA: TGTGCCAGCAGCTTATCCGTGACAGGACGAAATTCACCCCTCCACTTT.